This T cell receptor (beta chain) was recorded in a study of monozygotic twins with inflammatory bowel disease. Findings and limits, study-wide: Limited statistical power may explain no repertoire similarity difference between concordant and discordant twins.

Each UMI, carrying a 6-nucleotide sample barcode, came from template switching. TCRdb reprocessed the 5' RACE reads, keeping one entry per CDR3 protein, no DNA. This sample's table has around 99,000 distinct CDR3 sequences. Blood samples of about 2.5 ml were drawn from every donor. Total RNA was isolated from whole blood without T cell sorting. The germline V gene has CDR1 KGHDR and CDR2 SFDVKD. CDR3 length: 18 residues. On this clonotype itself: What it binds is not known.

The sample taken for sequencing was blood. The gene calls are TRBV24-1 and TRBJ2-3; TCRdb reports TRBD1, a call that lacks DNA to check it against. The receptor's source is a human donor with ulcerative colitis or Crohn's disease, or a healthy co-twin of an affected twin (not recorded which). The CDR3 reads CATSDLAGGKVSTDTQYF.